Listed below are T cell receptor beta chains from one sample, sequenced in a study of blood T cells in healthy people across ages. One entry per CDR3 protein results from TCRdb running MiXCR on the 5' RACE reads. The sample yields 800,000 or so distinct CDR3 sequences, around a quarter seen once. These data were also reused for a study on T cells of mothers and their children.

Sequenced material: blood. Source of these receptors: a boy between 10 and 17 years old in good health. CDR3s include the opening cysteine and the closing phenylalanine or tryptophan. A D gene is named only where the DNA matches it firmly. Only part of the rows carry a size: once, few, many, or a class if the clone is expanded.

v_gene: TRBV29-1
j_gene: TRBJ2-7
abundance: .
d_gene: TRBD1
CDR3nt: TGCAGCGTGGGGACAGATAATAACTACGAGCAGTACTTC
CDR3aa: CSVGTDNNYEQYF

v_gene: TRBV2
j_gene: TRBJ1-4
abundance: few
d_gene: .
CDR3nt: TGTGCCAGCAGTGAAGGACGGGAAGGAAAACTGTTTTTT
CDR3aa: CASSEGREGKLFF

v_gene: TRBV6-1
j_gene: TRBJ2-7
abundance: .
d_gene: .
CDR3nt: TGTGCCAGCGGTCAGTCCCCCTACGAGCAGTACTTC
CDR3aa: CASGQSPYEQYF

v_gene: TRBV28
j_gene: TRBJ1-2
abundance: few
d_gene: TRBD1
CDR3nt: TGTGCCAGCGCTGGGCAGGGGGCAATTGGCTACACCTTC
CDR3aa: CASAGQGAIGYTF

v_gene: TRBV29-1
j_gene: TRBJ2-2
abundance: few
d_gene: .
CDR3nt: TGCAGCGTTGCCCGAAACACCGGGGAGCTGTTTTTT
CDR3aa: CSVARNTGELFF

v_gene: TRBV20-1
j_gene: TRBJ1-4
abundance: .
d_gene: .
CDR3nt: TGCAGTGCTACGACAGCTAACAATGAAAAACTGTTTTTT
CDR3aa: CSATTANNEKLFF

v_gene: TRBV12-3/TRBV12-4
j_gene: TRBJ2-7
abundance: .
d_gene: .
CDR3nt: TGTGCCAGCACTGCCGGGGCTAGCAGGAGCTCCTACGAGCAGTACTTC
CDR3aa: CASTAGASRSSYEQYF

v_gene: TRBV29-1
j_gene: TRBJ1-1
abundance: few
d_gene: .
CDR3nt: TGCAGCGTGACGAGGGGGACTGAAGCTTTCTTT
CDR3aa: CSVTRGTEAFF

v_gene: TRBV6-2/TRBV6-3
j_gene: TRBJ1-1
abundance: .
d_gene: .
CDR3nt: TGTGCCAGCAAAACGGGGGGAGCGAACACTGAAGCTTTCTTT
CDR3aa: CASKTGGANTEAFF

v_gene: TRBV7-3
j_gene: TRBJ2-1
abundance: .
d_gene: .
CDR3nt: TGTGCCAGCAGCTTAGATAGCGATGATGAGCAGTTCTTC
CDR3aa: CASSLDSDDEQFF

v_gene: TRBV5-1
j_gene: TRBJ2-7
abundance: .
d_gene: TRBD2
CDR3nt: TGCGCCAGCGCCGTCGACGGGGGGGCCTACGAGCAGTACTTC
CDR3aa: CASAVDGGAYEQYF

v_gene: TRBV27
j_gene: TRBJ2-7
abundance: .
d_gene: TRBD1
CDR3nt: TGTGCCAGCAGTTGGGGGACAGGGCTCGGGTACGAGCAGTACTTC
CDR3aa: CASSWGTGLGYEQYF

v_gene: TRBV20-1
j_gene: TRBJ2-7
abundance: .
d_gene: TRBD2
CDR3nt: TGCAGTGCTCTAAGGGAGGGGAGTTACGAGCAGTACTTC
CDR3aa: CSALREGSYEQYF

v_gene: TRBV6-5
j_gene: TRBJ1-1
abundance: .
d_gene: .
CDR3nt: TGTGCCAGCAGTTCACGGGACACAAACACTGAAGCTTTCTTT
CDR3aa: CASSSRDTNTEAFF

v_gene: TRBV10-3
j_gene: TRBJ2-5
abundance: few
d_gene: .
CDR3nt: TGTGCCATCAGTGAGAAGTGGGACCGAGAGACCCAGTACTTC
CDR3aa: CAISEKWDRETQYF

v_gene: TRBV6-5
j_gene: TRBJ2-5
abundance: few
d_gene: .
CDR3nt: TGTGCCAGCAGAGGACTAACCAAAGAGACCCAGTACTTC
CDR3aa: CASRGLTKETQYF

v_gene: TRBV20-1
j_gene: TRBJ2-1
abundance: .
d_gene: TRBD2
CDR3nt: TGCAGTGCTAGCCTTTGGGAGGGTACCTACAATGAGCAGTTCTTC
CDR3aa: CSASLWEGTYNEQFF

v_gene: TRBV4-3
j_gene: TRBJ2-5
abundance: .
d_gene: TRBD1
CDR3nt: TGCGCCAGCAGCCAAGATAGGGACAGCCGGCTCGGAGAGACCCAGTACTTC
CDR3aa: CASSQDRDSRLGETQYF

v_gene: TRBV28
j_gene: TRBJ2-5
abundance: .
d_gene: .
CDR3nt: TGTGCCAGCAGTTGGGCCCTTGGAAGGGAGACCCAGTACTTC
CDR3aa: CASSWALGRETQYF

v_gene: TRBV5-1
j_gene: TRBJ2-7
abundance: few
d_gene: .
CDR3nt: TGCGCCAGCAGCTTAGCGGGCTCCTGCGAGCAGTACTTC
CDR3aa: CASSLAGSCEQYF

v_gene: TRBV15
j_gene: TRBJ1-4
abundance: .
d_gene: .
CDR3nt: TGTGCCACCAGCAGAGTGGGAGCGGGTTTCGAAAAACTGTTTTTT
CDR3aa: CATSRVGAGFEKLFF

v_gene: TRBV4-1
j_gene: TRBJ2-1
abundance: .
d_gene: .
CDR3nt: TGCGCCAGCAGCCAAGTTGGGGAGGCTAGCGTCAATGAGCAGTTCTTC
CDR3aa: CASSQVGEASVNEQFF

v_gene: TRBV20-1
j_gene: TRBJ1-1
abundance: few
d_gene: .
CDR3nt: TGCAGTGCTAGTCGACAGGCCGACCTGAACACTGAAGCTTTCTTT
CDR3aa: CSASRQADLNTEAFF

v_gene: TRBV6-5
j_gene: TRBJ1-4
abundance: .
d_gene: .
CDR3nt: TGTGCCAGCAGTGACGTGAGGGCCGGGGAAAAACTGTTTTTT
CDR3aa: CASSDVRAGEKLFF

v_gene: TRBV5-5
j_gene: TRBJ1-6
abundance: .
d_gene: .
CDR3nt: TGTGCCAGCAGCTTCGACGGGCAAAGGTCCCTCCACTTT
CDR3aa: CASSFDGQRSLHF

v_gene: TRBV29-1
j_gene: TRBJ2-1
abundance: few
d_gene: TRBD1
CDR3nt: TGCAGCGCCGGGACAGGGATCGCCTACTACAATGAGCAGTTCTTC
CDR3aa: CSAGTGIAYYNEQFF

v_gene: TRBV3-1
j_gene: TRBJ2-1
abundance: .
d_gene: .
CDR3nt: TGTGCCAGCAGCCCCTCGATAGACAATGAGCAGTTCTTC
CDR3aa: CASSPSIDNEQFF

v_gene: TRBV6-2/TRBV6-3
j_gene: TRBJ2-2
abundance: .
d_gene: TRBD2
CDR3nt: TGTGCCAGCAGTTACGGACTAGCGGGTGTCACCGGGGAGCTGTTTTTT
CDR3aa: CASSYGLAGVTGELFF